This is a list of T cell receptor beta chains from one sample in a study of T cell responses to AZD1222 COVID-19 vaccine. Data came from immunoSEQ multiplex PCR; TCRdb stores just in-frame clones and leaves some out. The table shows fewer than 130,000 clones, with 88% occurring only once. The source material was peripheral blood, sampled on day 0 of AZD1222 vaccination. These TCRs come from an adult in good health. Both conserved end residues are part of each CDR3. The D gene is left open where the match is weak. The size field is filled for only some rows; it gives once, few, many or a size class.

V gene,D gene,J gene,clone size,CDR3 DNA,CDR3 protein
TRBV24-1,TRBD2,TRBJ2-1,-,TGTGCCACCAGAGCGGGGAGATCAACCTCCTACAATGAGCAGTTCTTC,CATRAGRSTSYNEQFF
TRBV5-6,-,TRBJ1-1,-,TGTGCCAGCAGCTTGGACGTAGGTAGGACAAAATATTCAGAAGCTTTCTTT,CASSLDVGRTKYSEAFF
TRBV6-2/TRBV6-3,TRBD1,TRBJ2-6,-,TGTGCCAGCAGCACAGGGGGCTCTGGGGCCAACGTCCTGACTTTC,CASSTGGSGANVLTF
TRBV6-5,-,TRBJ1-5,-,TGTGCCAGGGGGGAAGGTGAAGGCAATCAGCCCCAGCATTTT,CARGEGEGNQPQHF
TRBV4-1,-,TRBJ2-1,-,TGCGCCAGCAGCCAAGATCCCTACCCTACCTACAATGAGCAGTTCTTC,CASSQDPYPTYNEQFF
TRBV7-8,TRBD1,TRBJ1-2,-,TGTGCCAGCAGCTTTCGGGACAGGTACTATGGCTACACCTTC,CASSFRDRYYGYTF
TRBV10-3,TRBD1,TRBJ1-2,-,TGTGCCATCAGGGGGACAGCCTATGGCTACACCTTC,CAIRGTAYGYTF
TRBV5-4,-,TRBJ1-2,once,TGTGCCAGCAGCTCCGGGCAAGCGGGGAGTGGCTACACCTTC,CASSSGQAGSGYTF
TRBV9,TRBD2,TRBJ2-5,once,TGTGCCAGCAGCGCCCGACTAGCGGGGGGCCAAGAGACCCAGTACTTC,CASSARLAGGQETQYF
TRBV5-1,TRBD1,TRBJ2-5,-,TGCGCCAGCAGCTTGGGAATACCGGGACAGTCGTACCAAGAGACCCAGTACTTC,CASSLGIPGQSYQETQYF
TRBV12-3/TRBV12-4,-,TRBJ1-5,-,TGTGCCAGCAGTTTACCCAATCAGCCCCAGCATTTT,CASSLPNQPQHF
TRBV27,-,TRBJ2-1,-,TGTGCCAGCAGTCATACTAGCAATGAGCAGTTCTTC,CASSHTSNEQFF
TRBV4-2,TRBD1,TRBJ1-1,-,TGTGCCAGCAGCCAGGGACAGGGAAGAGGGCAGAGGGTAGCTTTCTTT,CASSQGQGRGQRVAFF
TRBV21-1,-,TRBJ2-1,-,TGTGCCAGTATTAGCGGCAATGAGCAGTTCTTC,CASISGNEQFF
TRBV3-1/TRBV3-2,-,TRBJ1-2,-,TGTGCCAGCAGCCATCCCCCAGGGGAGCGAGGCTACACCTTC,CASSHPPGERGYTF
TRBV7-8,TRBD2,TRBJ2-7,few,TGTGCCAGCAGCTTTGATCCACTAGCGGGAGGGGAGCAGTACTTC,CASSFDPLAGGEQYF
TRBV24-1,-,TRBJ2-3,-,TGTGCCACCAGCGGCGAACAGGGCACTAGCACAGATACGCAGTATTTT,CATSGEQGTSTDTQYF
TRBV5-5,-,TRBJ1-6,-,TGTGCCAGCAGCTTGAGGTCAGGAGGAAATTCACCCCTCCACTTT,CASSLRSGGNSPLHF
TRBV3-1/TRBV3-2,-,TRBJ2-5,once,TGTGCCAGCAGCCTTACACTACAAGAGACCCAGTACTTC,CASSLTLQETQYF
TRBV27,-,TRBJ2-1,-,TGTGCCAGCAGTTTAGGTCTAGTTAAAGGCGATGAGCAGTTCTTC,CASSLGLVKGDEQFF
TRBV2,-,TRBJ2-7,-,TGTGCCTCACGGGGGCCCCCCCCGCTCTACGAGCAGTACTTC,CASRGPPPLYEQYF
TRBV24-1,-,TRBJ1-2,once,TGTGCCACCAGTGACCCGACGGACTATGGCTACACCTTC,CATSDPTDYGYTF
TRBV5-6,-,TRBJ2-7,-,TGTGCCAGCAGCTGGAGGGGATCCCTATCCTACGAGCAGTACTTC,CASSWRGSLSYEQYF
TRBV27,TRBD1,TRBJ2-7,-,TGTGCCAGCAGTTTAGTCGGACCGGGACAGGGTTACGAGCAGTACTTC,CASSLVGPGQGYEQYF
TRBV15,-,TRBJ1-4,-,TGTGCCACCAGCAGAGTACAGGGTGGAATGGATGAAAAACTGTTTTTT,CATSRVQGGMDEKLFF
TRBV5-1,TRBD2,TRBJ2-1,-,TGCGCCAGCAGCATAGCGGGAGGAAACTACAATGAGCAGTTCTTC,CASSIAGGNYNEQFF
TRBV30,-,TRBJ2-7,once,TGTGCCTTGGGGACTGCCGTTGAGTACGAGCAGTACTTC,CALGTAVEYEQYF
TRBV6-5,TRBD1,TRBJ1-1,-,TGTGCCAGCAGAACAGGGGTGGGGACTGAAGCTTTCTTT,CASRTGVGTEAFF
TRBV5-1,TRBD1,TRBJ1-2,once,TGCGCCAGCAGCCAGACAGGGGACAACTATGGCTACACCTTC,CASSQTGDNYGYTF
TRBV5-1,-,TRBJ2-7,-,TGCGCCAGCAGAGAGTTTATTGGGTCCTACGAGCAGTACTTC,CASREFIGSYEQYF
TRBV6-5,TRBD1,TRBJ1-2,-,TGTGCCAGCAGCTACAGGGGAAGCGGCTATGGCTACACCTTC,CASSYRGSGYGYTF
TRBV18,TRBD1,TRBJ1-1,-,TGTGCCAGCTCATTCGACAGGGCAGTTGAAGCTTTCTTT,CASSFDRAVEAFF
TRBV18,TRBD2,TRBJ2-5,-,TGTGCCAGCTCACCACGCGGACTAGCGGGTCAAGAGACCCAGTACTTC,CASSPRGLAGQETQYF